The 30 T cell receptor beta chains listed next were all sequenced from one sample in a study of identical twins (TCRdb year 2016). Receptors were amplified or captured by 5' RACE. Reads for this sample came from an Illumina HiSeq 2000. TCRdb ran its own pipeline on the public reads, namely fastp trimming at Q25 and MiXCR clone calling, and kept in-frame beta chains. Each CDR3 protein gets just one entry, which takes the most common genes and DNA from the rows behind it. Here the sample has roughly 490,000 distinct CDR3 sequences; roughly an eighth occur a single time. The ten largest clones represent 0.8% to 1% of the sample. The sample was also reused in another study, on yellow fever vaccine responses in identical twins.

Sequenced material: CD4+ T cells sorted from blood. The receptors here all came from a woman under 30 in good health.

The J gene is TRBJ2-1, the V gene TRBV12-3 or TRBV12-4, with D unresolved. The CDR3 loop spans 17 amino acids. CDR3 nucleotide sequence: TGTACCTTCAGCGCCGCCTTGGGCGGTAGCTCCTACAATGAGCAGTTCTTC. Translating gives CTFSAALGGSSYNEQFF.

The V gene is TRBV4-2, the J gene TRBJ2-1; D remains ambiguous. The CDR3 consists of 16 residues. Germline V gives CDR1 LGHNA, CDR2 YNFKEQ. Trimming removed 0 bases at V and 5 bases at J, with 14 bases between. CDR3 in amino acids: CASSQENMATHNEQFF. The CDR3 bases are TGTGCCAGCAGCCAAGAGAATATGGCTACCCACAATGAGCAGTTCTTC.

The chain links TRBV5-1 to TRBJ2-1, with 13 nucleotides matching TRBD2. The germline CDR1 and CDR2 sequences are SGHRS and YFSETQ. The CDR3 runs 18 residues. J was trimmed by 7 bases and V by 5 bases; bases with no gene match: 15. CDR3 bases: TGCGCCAGCAGGACATATAAAACTAGCGGGGGGGCCGTTAATGAGCAGTTCTTC. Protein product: CASRTYKTSGGAVNEQFF.

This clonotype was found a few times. In DNA form, the CDR3 reads TGTGCCATCAGTGAGTCGAGTGCCAACGGGAACCCAGCTTTCTTT. Translating gives CAISESSANGNPAFF. The chain recombines TRBV10-3 with TRBJ1-1; D uncertain. V was clipped by 0 bases and J by 10 bases, with 18 bases between them. Germline V CDR1 and CDR2: ENHRY, SYGVKD. CDR3 length: 15 amino acids.

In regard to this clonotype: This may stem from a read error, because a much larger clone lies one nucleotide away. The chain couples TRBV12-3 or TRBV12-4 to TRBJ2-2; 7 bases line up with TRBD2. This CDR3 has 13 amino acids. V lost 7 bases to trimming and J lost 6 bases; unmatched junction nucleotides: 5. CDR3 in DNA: TGTGCCAGCACCATGGGAGGGCCCGGGGAGCTGTTTTTT. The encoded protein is CASTMGGPGELFF.

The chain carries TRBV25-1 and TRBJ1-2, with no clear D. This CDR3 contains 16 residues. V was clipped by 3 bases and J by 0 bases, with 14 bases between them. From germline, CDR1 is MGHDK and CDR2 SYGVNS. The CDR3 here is CASSEIGRQANYGYTF. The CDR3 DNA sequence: TGTGCCAGCAGTGAGATAGGACGGCAAGCTAACTATGGCTACACCTTC.

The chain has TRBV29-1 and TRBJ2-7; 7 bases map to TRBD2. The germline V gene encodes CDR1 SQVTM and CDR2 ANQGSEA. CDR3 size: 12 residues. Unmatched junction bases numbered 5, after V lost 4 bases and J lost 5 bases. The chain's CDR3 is CSVGEGGNEQYF. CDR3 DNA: TGCAGCGTTGGTGAGGGAGGGAACGAGCAGTACTTC.

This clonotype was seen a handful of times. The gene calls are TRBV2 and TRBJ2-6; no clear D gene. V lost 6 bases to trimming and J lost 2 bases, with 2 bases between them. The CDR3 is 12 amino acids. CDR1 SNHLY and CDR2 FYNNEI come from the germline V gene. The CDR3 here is CASRAGANVLTF. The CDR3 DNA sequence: TGTGCCAGCAGGGCTGGGGCCAACGTCCTGACTTTC. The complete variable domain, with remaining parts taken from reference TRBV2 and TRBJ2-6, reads EPEVTQTPSHQVTQMGQEVILRCVPISNHLYFYWYRQILGQKVEFLVSFYNNEISEKSEIFDDQFSVERPDGSNFTLKIRSTKLEDSAMYFCASRAGANVLTFGAGSRLTVL.

The CDR3: CASSLGSLFETQYF. As DNA, the CDR3 is TGCGCCAGCAGCTTAGGGAGTCTATTTGAGACCCAGTACTTC. The genes are TRBV5-1 and TRBJ2-5, with a tentative D call TRBD2 (5 bases). Trimming left V 2 bases short and J 5 bases short, with 13 bases between. The germline V gene has CDR1 SGHRS and CDR2 YFSETQ. The CDR3 length is 14 residues.

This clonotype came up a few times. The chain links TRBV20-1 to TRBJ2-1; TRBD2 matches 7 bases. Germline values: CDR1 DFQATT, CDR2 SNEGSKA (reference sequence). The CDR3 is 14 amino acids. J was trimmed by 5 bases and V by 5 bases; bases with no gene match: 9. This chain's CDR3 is CSAGRGLLNNEQFF. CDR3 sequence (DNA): TGCAGTGCTGGGCGGGGGTTACTAAACAATGAGCAGTTCTTC.

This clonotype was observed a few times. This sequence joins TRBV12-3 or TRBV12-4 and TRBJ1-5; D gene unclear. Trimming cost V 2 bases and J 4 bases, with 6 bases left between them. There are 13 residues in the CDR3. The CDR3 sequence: CASSLLQNQPQHF. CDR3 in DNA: TGTGCCAGCAGTTTACTTCAGAATCAGCCCCAGCATTTT.

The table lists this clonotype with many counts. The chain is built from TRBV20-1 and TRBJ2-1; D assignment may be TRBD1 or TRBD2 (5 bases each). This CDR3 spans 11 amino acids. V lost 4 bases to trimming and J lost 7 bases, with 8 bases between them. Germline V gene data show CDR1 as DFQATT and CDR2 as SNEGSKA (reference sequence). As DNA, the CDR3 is TGCAGTGCTAAGGGGAGAAATGAGCAGTTCTTC. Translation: CSAKGRNEQFF.

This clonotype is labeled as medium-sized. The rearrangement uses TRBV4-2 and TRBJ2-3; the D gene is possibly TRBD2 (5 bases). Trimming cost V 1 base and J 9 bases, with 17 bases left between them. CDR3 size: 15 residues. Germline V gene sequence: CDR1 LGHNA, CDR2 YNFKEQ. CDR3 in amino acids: CASSQGGPQTRTQYF. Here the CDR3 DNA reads TGTGCCAGCAGCCAAGGAGGGCCGCAAACTAGAACGCAGTATTTT.

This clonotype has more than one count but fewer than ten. CDR3 coding DNA: TGTGCCAGCAGCCAAGATAGGGGGGCACCCCTCCACTTT. Translating it yields CASSQDRGAPLHF. J is TRBJ1-6 and V is TRBV3-1, with TRBD1 as a possible D gene (6 bases). Germline assignment: CDR1 LGHDT and CDR2 YNNKEL (reference sequence). V shed 0 bases and J shed 11 bases, with 8 bases lying between them. The CDR3 totals 13 residues.

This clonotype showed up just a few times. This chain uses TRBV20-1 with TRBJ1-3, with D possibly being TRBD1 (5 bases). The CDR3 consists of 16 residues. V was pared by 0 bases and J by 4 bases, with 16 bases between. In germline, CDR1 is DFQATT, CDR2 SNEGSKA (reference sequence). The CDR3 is CSARERLQGSGNTIYF. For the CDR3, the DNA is TGCAGTGCTAGAGAGAGACTCCAGGGATCAGGAAACACCATATATTTT.

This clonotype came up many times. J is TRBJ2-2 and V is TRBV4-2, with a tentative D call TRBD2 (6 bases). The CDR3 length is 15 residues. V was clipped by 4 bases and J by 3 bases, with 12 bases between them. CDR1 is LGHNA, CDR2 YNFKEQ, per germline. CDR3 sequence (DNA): TGTGCCAGCAGCCCCGTAGCGGTCGACACCGGGGAGCTGTTTTTT. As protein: CASSPVAVDTGELFF.

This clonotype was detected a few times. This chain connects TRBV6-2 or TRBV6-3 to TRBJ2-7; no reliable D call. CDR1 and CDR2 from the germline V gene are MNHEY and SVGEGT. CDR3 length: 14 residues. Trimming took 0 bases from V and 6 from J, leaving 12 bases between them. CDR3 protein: CASSYSGSAREQYF. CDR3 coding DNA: TGTGCCAGCAGTTACTCGGGTTCAGCGCGCGAGCAGTACTTC.

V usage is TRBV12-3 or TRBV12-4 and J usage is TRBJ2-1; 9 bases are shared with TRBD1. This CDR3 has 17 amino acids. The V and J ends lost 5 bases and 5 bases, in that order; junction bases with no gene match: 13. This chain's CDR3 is CASSPTGRTGVNNEQFF. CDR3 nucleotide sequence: TGTGCCAGCAGTCCCACCGGTAGGACAGGGGTCAACAATGAGCAGTTCTTC.

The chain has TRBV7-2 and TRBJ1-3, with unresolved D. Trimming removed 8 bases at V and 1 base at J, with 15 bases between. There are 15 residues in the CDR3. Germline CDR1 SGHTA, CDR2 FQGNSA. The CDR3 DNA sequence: TGTGCCAGCTCGGCGTGGTCGGGGTCTGGAAACACCATATATTTT. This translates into CASSAWSGSGNTIYF.

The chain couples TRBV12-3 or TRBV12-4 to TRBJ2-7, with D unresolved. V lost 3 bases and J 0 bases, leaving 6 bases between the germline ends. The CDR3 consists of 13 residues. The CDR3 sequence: CASSFGFSYEQYF. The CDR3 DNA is TGTGCCAGCAGTTTCGGGTTCTCCTACGAGCAGTACTTC.

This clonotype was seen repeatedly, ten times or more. CDR3 sequence reads: CASSLGQGSTDTQYF. As DNA, the CDR3 is TGTGCCAGCAGTTTGGGACAGGGAAGCACAGATACGCAGTATTTT. The rearrangement uses TRBV11-3 and TRBJ2-3, with 9 bases that match TRBD1. This CDR3 spans 15 amino acids. The trim removed 6 bases at V and 0 bases at J, leaving 4 bases unmatched. Germline assignment: CDR1 SGHNT and CDR2 YENEEA.

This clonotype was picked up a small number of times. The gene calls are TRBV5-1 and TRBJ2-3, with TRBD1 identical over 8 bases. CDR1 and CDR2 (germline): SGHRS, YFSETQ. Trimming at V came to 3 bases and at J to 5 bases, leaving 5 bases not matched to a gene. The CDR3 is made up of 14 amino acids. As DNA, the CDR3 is TGCGCCAGCAGCTCCCAGGGGGCTAAAGATACGCAGTATTTT. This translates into CASSSQGAKDTQYF. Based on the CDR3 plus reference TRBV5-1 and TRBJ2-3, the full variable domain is KAGVTQTPRYLIKTRGQQVTLSCSPISGHRSVSWYQQTPGQGLQFLFEYFSETQRNKGNFPGRFSGRQFSNSRSEMNVSTLELGDSALYLCASSSQGAKDTQYFGPGTRLTVL.

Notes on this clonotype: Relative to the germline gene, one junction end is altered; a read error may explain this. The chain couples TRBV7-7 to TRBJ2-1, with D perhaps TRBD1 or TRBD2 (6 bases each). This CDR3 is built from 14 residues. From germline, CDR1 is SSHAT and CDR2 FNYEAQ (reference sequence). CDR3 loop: CASSIGGWSNEQFF. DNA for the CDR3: TGTGCTAGCAGCATAGGGGGGTGGAGCAATGAGCAGTTCTTC.

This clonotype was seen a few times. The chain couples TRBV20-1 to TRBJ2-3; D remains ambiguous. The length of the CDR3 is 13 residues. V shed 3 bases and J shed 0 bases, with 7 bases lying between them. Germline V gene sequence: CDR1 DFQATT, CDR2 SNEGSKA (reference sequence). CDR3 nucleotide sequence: TGCAGTGCTAGTCCCGACAGCACAGATACGCAGTATTTT. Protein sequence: CSASPDSTDTQYF.

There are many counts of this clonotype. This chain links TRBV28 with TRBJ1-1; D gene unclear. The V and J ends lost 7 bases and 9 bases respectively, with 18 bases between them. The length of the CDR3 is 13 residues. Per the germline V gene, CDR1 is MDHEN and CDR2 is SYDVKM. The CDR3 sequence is CASIPPDPGKAFF. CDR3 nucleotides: TGTGCCAGCATTCCCCCGGATCCGGGAAAAGCTTTCTTT.

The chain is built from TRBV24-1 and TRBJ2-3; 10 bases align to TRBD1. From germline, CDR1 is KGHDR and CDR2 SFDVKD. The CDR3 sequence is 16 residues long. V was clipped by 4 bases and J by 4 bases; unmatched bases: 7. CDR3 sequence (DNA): TGTGCCACCAGTGACGCCGGGACAGGGGAGGCAGATACGCAGTATTTT. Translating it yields CATSDAGTGEADTQYF.

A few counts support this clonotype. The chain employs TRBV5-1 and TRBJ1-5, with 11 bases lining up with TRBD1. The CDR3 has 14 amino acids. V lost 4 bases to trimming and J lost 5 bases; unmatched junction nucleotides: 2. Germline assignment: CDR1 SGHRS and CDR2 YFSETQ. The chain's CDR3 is CASSVGQGDQPQHF. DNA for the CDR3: TGCGCCAGCAGCGTGGGACAGGGGGATCAGCCCCAGCATTTT.

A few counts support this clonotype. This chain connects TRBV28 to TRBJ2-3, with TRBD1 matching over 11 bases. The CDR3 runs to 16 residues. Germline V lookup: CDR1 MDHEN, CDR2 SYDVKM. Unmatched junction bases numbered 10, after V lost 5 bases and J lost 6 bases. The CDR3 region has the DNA TGTGCCAGCAGTAGCCGTGGGGGACAGGGGGGGGATACGCAGTATTTT. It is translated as CASSSRGGQGGDTQYF.

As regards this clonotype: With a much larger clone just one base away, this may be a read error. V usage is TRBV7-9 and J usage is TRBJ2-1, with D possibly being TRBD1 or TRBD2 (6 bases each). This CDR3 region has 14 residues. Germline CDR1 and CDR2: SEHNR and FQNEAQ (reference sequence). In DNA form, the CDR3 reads TGTGCCAGCAGCTTATCGGGGGCCTACTATGAGCAGTTCTTC. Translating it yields CASSLSGAYYEQFF. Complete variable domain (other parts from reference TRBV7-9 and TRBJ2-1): DTGVSQNPRHKITKRGQNVTFRCDPISEHNRLYWYRQTLGQGPEFLTYFQNEAQLEKSRLLSDRFSAERPKGSFSTLEIQRTEQGDSAMYLCASSLSGAYYEQFFGPGTRLTVL.

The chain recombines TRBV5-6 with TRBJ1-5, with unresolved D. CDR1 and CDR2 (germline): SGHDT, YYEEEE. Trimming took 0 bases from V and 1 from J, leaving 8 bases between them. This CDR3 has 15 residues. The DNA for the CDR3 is TGTGCCAGCAGCTTGGGGGTTCAGAGCAATCAGCCCCAGCATTTT. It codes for CASSLGVQSNQPQHF.